This T cell receptor (beta chain) was documented in a study of beta chain features in type 1 diabetes. For the study at large: Age, gender, cell numbers and subset yield matched between patients and controls.

The isolated RNA, all of it, was reverse transcribed, so expressed TCRB transcripts were what got sequenced. Produced via immunoSEQ multiplex PCR; TCRdb's table is partial and in-frame only. The table lists hundreds of thousands of clones, under 70% of them singletons, with 0.053% in the top ten. V lost 0 bases and J lost 0; bases outside the gene matches: 3. The CDR3 sequence is 17 residues long. Germline-derived CDR1 and CDR2 are SGDLS and YYNGEE. The rearrangement links TRBV9 to TRBJ2-1; TRBD2 aligns across 10 bases. This receptor was obtained from a man aged 25-40 years in good health. The sample comprised naive CD4+ T cells from blood. CDR3 in amino acids: CASSVAPSGSSYNEQFF. CDR3 nucleotide sequence: TGTGCCAGCAGCGTAGCCCCTAGCGGGAGCTCCTACAATGAGCAGTTCTTC.